This TCR beta chain was identified in a study of blood T cell repertoires in COVID-19. Overall study context: From the United States, Italy and Spain came samples of acute and convalescent COVID-19. The cDNA or gDNA used as material had been derived from T cells, B-cell-depleted T cells, or PBMCs.

This table comes from immunoSEQ multiplex PCR, and its TCRdb copy is limited to in-frame clones, with some not included. The sample includes over 300,000 clones, approximately 90% seen only once; the top ten take approximately 0.96%. Recruits, aged about 18 to 95 years, lived in around 24 US areas. The ends were cut back, 5 bases at V and 7 bases at J, with 15 bases in the middle. The CDR3 has 14 residues. Germline V gene sequence: CDR1 SGHKS, CDR2 YYEKEE (reference sequence). This TCR was sampled from a woman in her thirties with acute COVID-19. Material: PBMCs or T cells enriched from blood (not recorded which). The chain joins TRBV5-5 to TRBJ1-4; D is perhaps TRBD1 (5 bases). The CDR3 protein is CASSQGPWGEKLFF. The CDR3 DNA reads as TGTGCCAGCAGTCAGGGCCCATGGGGTGAAAAACTGTTTTTT.